One and the same sample provided the 29 T cell receptor beta chains below, sequenced in a study of blood T cells in healthy people across ages. PCR was performed a second time for about 6 to 12 cycles using a sample-barcoded 5' primer and a J-beta primer mix. TCRdb ran MiXCR on the 5' RACE reads and lists one entry per CDR3 protein. The sample has roughly 650,000 distinct CDR3 sequences, roughly 32% seen once; the top ten hold 15% to 17%. The specimen was blood. The receptors originated from a woman of 80 years or more in good health.

The chain couples TRBV18 to TRBJ1-1; 9 bases align to TRBD1. V gave up 4 bases and J gave up 4 bases; unmatched junction bases: 16. CDR1 and CDR2 from the germline V gene are KGHSH and LQKENI. The CDR3 consists of 18 residues. The CDR3 DNA reads as TGTGCCAGCTCACGATATACGGGACAGGGAAATTTGGCCACTGAAGCTTTCTTT. Protein product: CASSRYTGQGNLATEAFF.

The V gene is TRBV29-1, the J gene TRBJ2-2, with D hard to call. Trimming shortened V by 6 bases and J by 5 bases, and 16 bases separated the two germline ends. CDR1 SQVTM and CDR2 ANQGSEA come from the germline V gene. This CDR3 is 14 amino acids long. The CDR3 DNA reads as TGCAGCGTCATGACGGCGGTCCAAACCGGGGAGCTGTTTTTT. This translates into CSVMTAVQTGELFF.

In this sample, this clonotype turned up a few times. A much larger clone differs from this one at a single base, so this may be a read error. This chain joins TRBV24-1 and TRBJ2-1; the D gene is possibly TRBD2 (6 bases). CDR3 length: 16 amino acids. V gave up 0 bases and J gave up 3 bases, with 11 bases separating them. Germline V gives CDR1 KGHDR, CDR2 SFDVKD. The DNA for the CDR3 is TGTGCCACCAGTGATTTGGGGCAGGGAGGCTACAATGAGCAGTTCTTC. Its translation is CATSDLGQGGYNEQFF.

The chain has TRBV7-6 and TRBJ2-1; D may match TRBD1 or TRBD2 (7 bases each). Germline V gene sequence: CDR1 SGHVS, CDR2 FNYEAQ. V was shortened by 4 bases and J by 8 bases, with 18 bases between the two germline ends. The CDR3 consists of 15 residues. The CDR3 DNA reads TGTGCCAGCAGCTGGGAACAGGGGAGGGAGGATGAGCAGTTCTTC. Translation: CASSWEQGREDEQFF.

A note on this clonotype: One base away lies a much larger clone, so this may be a sequencing read error. This chain uses TRBV28 with TRBJ1-1; D is unresolved. The CDR3 is 13 amino acids. Germline V gene data show CDR1 as MDHEN and CDR2 as SYDVKM. In DNA form, the CDR3 reads TGTGCCAGCACCCTAGGAAGGTTGACTGAATCTTTCTTT. This codes for CASTLGRLTESFF.

Turning to this clonotype: The junction differs from germline at one of its ends, possibly a read error. The rearrangement uses TRBV12-3 or TRBV12-4 and TRBJ1-6; 7 bases are a match to TRBD1. The CDR3 sequence is 14 residues long. DNA of the CDR3: TGTGCCAGCAGTTTAACGGGACAGAATTCACCCCCCCACTTT. As protein: CASSLTGQNSPPHF.

This clonotype was counted ten times or more. The rearrangement uses TRBV5-1 and TRBJ2-1, with a tentative D call TRBD1 (6 bases). Between the trimmed V and J ends, which lost 4 bases and 9 bases, there was a span of 20 bases. Germline CDR1 is SGHRS and CDR2 is YFSETQ. This CDR3 has 15 residues. This CDR3 reads CASSIRVQGSSEQFF. CDR3 DNA: TGCGCCAGCAGCATACGGGTCCAGGGGTCTAGTGAGCAGTTCTTC.

The chain is built from TRBV15 and TRBJ1-2, with D maybe TRBD1 (6 bases). The CDR3 runs 15 residues. The V and J ends lost 4 bases and 2 bases respectively, with 14 bases between them. Germline V gene sequence: CDR1 LNHNV, CDR2 YYDKDF (reference sequence). The CDR3 here is CATSIGGRANYGYTF. The CDR3 DNA reads as TGTGCCACCAGCATCGGGGGGCGGGCCAACTATGGCTACACCTTC.

This rearrangement joins TRBV19 to TRBJ2-3; D unresolved. The germline V gene has CDR1 LNHDA and CDR2 SQIVND (reference sequence). V lost 7 bases, J lost 0 bases, and 11 bases lay in between. The CDR3 is 14 residues long. For the CDR3, the DNA is TGTGCCAGTATGCTAGAGTCTAGCACAGATACGCAGTATTTT. It translates to CASMLESSTDTQYF.

This clonotype has ten or more counts. Here the CDR3 DNA reads TGCAGTGCTAGATCCCTAGACAGCAACACTGAAGCTTTCTTT. Protein product: CSARSLDSNTEAFF. The gene calls are TRBV20-1 and TRBJ1-1, with a weak D call TRBD1 (5 bases). This CDR3 comprises 14 residues. Trimming stripped 2 bases from V and 2 bases from J, with 12 bases between. Germline V gene sequence: CDR1 DFQATT, CDR2 SNEGSKA (reference sequence).

Comment on this clonotype: A much larger clonotype is one base distant, so this may be a read error. The chain combines TRBV11-2 with TRBJ2-4; 7 bases are shared with TRBD2. The DNA end is a closer match to TRBJ2-7, so the J assignment may be wrong. This CDR3 contains 16 residues. The germline V gene encodes CDR1 SGHAT and CDR2 FQNNGV. The CDR3 coding sequence is TGTGCCAGCAGCCGCCTACGGGGGGAGAGCTCCTACGAGCAGTACTTC. It is translated as CASSRLRGESSYEQYF.

This clonotype has a handful of counts. CDR3 residues: CASSYFARTSNQPQHF. CDR3 DNA sequence: TGTGCCAGCAGTTACTTTGCCAGGACTAGCAATCAGCCCCAGCATTTT. This chain uses TRBV6-6 with TRBJ1-5; D gene ambiguous. From germline, CDR1 is MNHNY and CDR2 SVGAGI (reference sequence). The CDR3 loop spans 16 amino acids. V lost 1 base, J lost 0 bases, and 10 bases lay in between.

This rearrangement joins TRBV12-3 or TRBV12-4 to TRBJ1-1; TRBD1 might be the D (5 bases). The CDR3 length is 14 residues. V was shortened by 5 bases and J by 0 bases, with 10 bases between the two germline ends. The CDR3 region is CASSNRQMNTEAFF. In DNA, the CDR3 is TGTGCCAGCAGTAATCGACAGATGAACACTGAAGCTTTCTTT.

The chain has TRBV7-8 and TRBJ2-7; 7 bases line up with TRBD1. V was pared by 4 bases and J by 6 bases, with 9 bases of the junction left unmatched. Per germline, CDR1 SGHVS and CDR2 FQNEAQ. This CDR3 comprises 14 residues. The CDR3 sequence: CASSCGQGDGEQYF. In DNA form, the CDR3 reads TGTGCCAGCAGCTGCGGGCAGGGGGATGGCGAGCAGTACTTC.

Many counts were recorded for this clonotype. This sequence joins TRBV20-1 and TRBJ2-6; D gene uncertain. CDR1 DFQATT and CDR2 SNEGSKA come from the germline V gene (reference sequence). The CDR3 has 14 amino acids. V lost 3 bases to trimming and J lost 0 bases, with 6 bases between them. CDR3 nucleotides: TGCAGTGCTAGTGAACACTCTGGGGCCAACGTCCTGACTTTC. It specifies CSASEHSGANVLTF.

This clonotype was counted at least ten times. The rearrangement joins TRBV6-6 to TRBJ2-7; 7 bases agree with TRBD1. Per germline, CDR1 MNHNY and CDR2 SVGAGI (reference sequence). This CDR3 is 14 amino acids long. J lost 0 bases, V lost 7 bases, and 6 bases had no gene match. The CDR3 is CASIQDRSSYEQYF. As DNA, the CDR3 is TGTGCCAGCATCCAGGACAGGTCCTCCTACGAGCAGTACTTC.

This clonotype was observed many times. This chain connects TRBV30 to TRBJ2-7; TRBD1 matches at 7 bases. The CDR3 is made up of 14 amino acids. Germline values: CDR1 GTSNPN, CDR2 SVGIG (reference sequence). With 2 bases clipped from V and 2 bases from J, the junction kept 6 bases outside the gene matches. CDR3 residues: CAWSLGQATYEQYF. The CDR3 DNA sequence: TGTGCCTGGAGTCTCGGACAGGCCACCTACGAGCAGTACTTC.

The genes are TRBV5-1 and TRBJ1-1; a possible D gene is TRBD1 (6 bases). The CDR3 sequence is 12 residues long. V was trimmed by 3 bases and J by 10 bases, leaving 13 bases between them. Germline CDR1 is SGHRS and CDR2 is YFSETQ. The CDR3 coding sequence is TGCGCCAGCAGCTGGGAGGCGGGGGCAGCTTTCTTT. Amino acid sequence: CASSWEAGAAFF.

The chain recombines TRBV19 with TRBJ2-1, with 9 bases identical to TRBD2. CDR1 LNHDA and CDR2 SQIVND come from the germline V gene (reference sequence). The CDR3 runs to 13 residues. V lost 9 bases, J lost 4 bases, and 4 bases stayed unmatched. The CDR3 reads CASRTSVYNEQFF. In DNA form, the CDR3 reads TGTGCCAGCCGGACTAGCGTATACAATGAGCAGTTCTTC.

At least ten counts were recorded for this clonotype. This chain connects TRBV9 to TRBJ2-5; no clear D gene. Germline V lookup: CDR1 SGDLS, CDR2 YYNGEE. The CDR3 has 14 amino acids. Trimming cost V 1 base and J 5 bases, with 12 bases left between them. DNA of the CDR3: TGTGCCAGCAGCGTAAACCCCACCGGGGAGACCCAGTACTTC. Amino acid sequence: CASSVNPTGETQYF.

In this sample, this clonotype turned up many times. Given a much more abundant clone one base away, this may be a read error. This chain joins TRBV20-1 and TRBJ2-3; D is perhaps TRBD1 or TRBD2 (5 bases each). The CDR3 contains 13 residues. Germline CDR1 and CDR2: DFQATT and SNEGSKA (reference sequence). V was cut by 6 bases and J by 2 bases, with 12 bases left in between. The CDR3 protein is CSAPRDPTDTQYF. As DNA, the CDR3 is TGCAGTGCCCCCCGGGACCCCACAGATACGCAGTATTTT.

There are many counts of this clonotype. The chain combines TRBV28 with TRBJ2-3, with 12 bases identical to TRBD1. V was clipped by 1 base and J by 5 bases; unmatched bases: 4. Germline CDR1 is MDHEN and CDR2 is SYDVKM. The CDR3 consists of 16 residues. CDR3: CASSLSGTGGRDTQYF. Here the CDR3 DNA reads TGTGCCAGCAGTTTATCCGGGACAGGGGGCCGAGATACGCAGTATTTT. Using reference TRBV28 and TRBJ2-3 for the parts outside the CDR3, the full variable domain is DVKVTQSSRYLVKRTGEKVFLECVQDMDHENMFWYRQDPGLGLRLIYFSYDVKMKEKGDIPEGYSVSREKKERFSLILESASTNQTSMYLCASSLSGTGGRDTQYFGPGTRLTVL.

This clonotype was recorded at least ten times. The chain couples TRBV11-2 to TRBJ2-2, with D possibly being TRBD1 (5 bases). CDR1 SGHAT and CDR2 FQNNGV come from the germline V gene. There are 19 residues in the CDR3. The V and J ends lost 2 bases and 0 bases respectively, with 19 bases between them. The CDR3 protein is CASSLIRQMGRANTGELFF. In DNA form, the CDR3 reads TGTGCCAGCAGCTTAATTCGACAGATGGGGCGCGCGAACACCGGGGAGCTGTTTTTT.

This clonotype was counted between two and nine times. The genes are TRBV2 and TRBJ2-1; no definite D call. V lost 2 bases, J lost 4 bases, and 6 bases lay in between. This CDR3 region has 13 residues. The germline CDR1 and CDR2 sequences are SNHLY and FYNNEI. The CDR3 sequence: CASSEWGYNEQFF. CDR3 coding DNA: TGTGCCAGCAGTGAATGGGGATACAATGAGCAGTTCTTC.

This clonotype was recorded many times. This chain connects TRBV29-1 to TRBJ2-7, with 7 bases that match TRBD1. CDR1 is SQVTM, CDR2 ANQGSEA, per germline. This CDR3 has 13 residues. The V gene end was trimmed by 6 bases and the J gene end by 2 bases; junction bases not matched to a gene: 7. In DNA, the CDR3 is TGCAGCGTACACAACGGACAGGCCTACGAGCAGTACTTC. Its translation: CSVHNGQAYEQYF.

This clonotype was detected ten times or more. V and J are TRBV10-3 and TRBJ2-6; 7 bases fit TRBD1. After removal of 2 bases from V and 1 base from J, the junction contained 11 bases not matched to a gene. Germline CDR1 and CDR2: ENHRY and SYGVKD. This CDR3 comprises 19 residues. The CDR3 region has the DNA TGTGCCATCAGTGAGAGGACAGGAAGCAGGGTATCTGGGGCCAACGTCCTGACTTTC. Its protein product is CAISERTGSRVSGANVLTF.

This clonotype has ten or more counts. This chain uses TRBV9 with TRBJ2-1; tentative D call: TRBD2 (6 bases). Trimming took off 4 bases at V and 8 bases at J, with 13 bases between the two ends. The CDR3 runs 13 residues. CDR1 is SGDLS, CDR2 YYNGEE, per germline. The chain's CDR3 is CASSLAGGYEQFF. CDR3 nucleotide sequence: TGTGCCAGCAGCTTAGCTGGGGGGTATGAGCAGTTCTTC.

Only one count was recorded for this clonotype. The genes are TRBV5-5 and TRBJ1-2, with D tentatively TRBD1 (6 bases). Per the germline V gene, CDR1 is SGHKS and CDR2 is YYEKEE (reference sequence). The CDR3 loop spans 15 amino acids. Trimming removed 3 bases at V and 4 bases at J, with 16 bases between. CDR3 DNA sequence: TGTGCCAGCAGCTGGAACTCGCAGGGGAGCTATGGCTACACCTTC. Its protein is CASSWNSQGSYGYTF.

The chain couples TRBV5-1 to TRBJ2-5; 7 bases map to TRBD1. With V trimmed by 2 bases and J by 11 bases, 15 bases remained unmatched. The CDR3 is 15 amino acids. CDR1 and CDR2 from the germline V gene are SGHRS and YFSETQ. CDR3 DNA: TGCGCCAGCAGCTTCGACAGGGCCCCGTCGGGTGAGCAGTACTTC. Its translation is CASSFDRAPSGEQYF.